This T cell receptor (beta chain) appears in the sequencing data of a study of blood T cells in healthy people across ages. Extraction of total RNA produced a minimum of 5.5 micrograms from each sample. Study results and caveats: Greater diversity and more naive CD4+ cells were seen in long-lived donors than in aged donors.

A second roughly 6 to 12 cycle PCR used barcoded and J-beta primers. Researchers report that a template-switch adaptor with 12 random nucleotides tagged each cDNA molecule. One entry per CDR3 protein, called by TCRdb with MiXCR from the 5' RACE reads. In the table there are roughly 1.5 million distinct CDR3 sequences, about 45% of which are singletons. In germline, CDR1 is DFQATT, CDR2 SNEGSKA (reference sequence). CDR3 size: 14 residues. The V end lost 7 bases, the J end lost 0 bases, and 15 bases lay between the germline ends. On this clonotype itself: Antigen unknown.

What was sequenced was blood. This rearrangement joins TRBV20-1 to TRBJ1-1; a weak D match, TRBD1 (5 bases). This TCR derives from a woman aged 18-29 years in good health. The CDR3 reads CSVGPRQMNTEAFF. For the CDR3, the DNA is TGCAGTGTGGGGCCGAGACAGATGAACACTGAAGCTTTCTTT.